This TCR beta chain appears in the sequencing data of a study of cytomegalovirus exposure and HLA in healthy donors. The trim removed 10 bases at V and 2 bases at J, leaving 5 bases unmatched. The CDR3 loop spans 13 amino acids. Germline assignment: CDR1 LNHDA and CDR2 SQIVND (reference sequence). Use of 60 Vbeta and 13 Jbeta primers characterized the PCR. Clones were sequenced by immunoSEQ multiplex PCR, and TCRdb holds only the in-frame ones, with some missing. The sample contains 150,000 or so clones, roughly 80% of which appear only once. The receptor was isolated from a man between 18 and 35 years old in good health and CMV-seropositive. The genes are TRBV19 and TRBJ2-7; 10 bases agree with TRBD2. Sequencing was performed on PBMCs. The chain's CDR3 is CATRTSGTYEQYF. In DNA, the CDR3 is TGTGCCACCCGGACTAGCGGCACCTACGAGCAGTACTTC.